This T cell receptor (beta chain) appears in the sequencing data of a study of T cell responses to AZD1222 COVID-19 vaccine. Study information: Second doses at about 4 or about 12 weeks were pooled. Study-level results: The study sampled repertoires only after the peak T cell response. Most donors were white British and more were female, and clonal diversity was possibly underestimated. Unmutated variant regions reportedly attract nearly half of all spike-specific TCRs.

Counting both end residues, the CDR3 totals 9 amino acids. Germline V gives CDR1 DFQATT, CDR2 SNEGSKA (reference sequence). The repertoire was sequenced with immunoSEQ multiplex PCR; TCRdb's copy has only in-frame clones and lacks some. The repertoire consists of under 200,000 clones, with 90% to 95% occurring once and the leading ten covering 1.9%. Of note for this clone: As yet, its antigen is unknown. Since the CDR3 does not end with the conserved phenylalanine or tryptophan, this likely comes from a read error. The limits of the CDR3 on the DNA are not certain, so only TCRdb's listed CDR3 is given.

V gene TRBV20-1 combines with J gene TRBJ1-1. This receptor was obtained from an adult in good health. Sequences were derived from peripheral blood, sampled on day 0 of AZD1222 vaccination. This CDR3 is CSARDYADL.